One sample yielded the 17 T cell receptor beta chains listed below, sequenced in a study of response to subunit inactivated influenza vaccine (dated 2018 in TCRdb). Libraries came from RT-PCR. The sequencer listed for this sample is Illumina HiSeq 2500. Through fastp at Q25 and MiXCR, TCRdb rebuilt clones from the public reads, retaining in-frame beta chains. CDR3 protein sequences are deduplicated, and each keeps its most common genes and DNA. This sample comprises approximately 570,000 distinct CDR3 sequences, roughly 8.2% of them detected only once. Approximately 12% of the sample rests with the top ten. The sample consisted of PBMCs from blood, taken less than 25 months after vaccination. The receptor source for this set is a man between 50 and 75 years old who received an inactivated influenza vaccine. Donor details come from another sample of the same person, matched by shared clones.

This clonotype was detected only a few times. V gene TRBV20-1 combines with J gene TRBJ1-3; the D is unclear. Trimming removed 0 bases at V and 0 bases at J, with 6 bases between. Germline CDR1 is DFQATT and CDR2 is SNEGSKA (reference sequence). CDR3 length: 14 amino acids. The CDR3 loop reads CSARDSRSGNTIYF. In nucleotides, the CDR3 is TGCAGTGCTAGAGATTCCCGCTCTGGAAACACCATATATTTT.

V gene TRBV12-3 or TRBV12-4 combines with J gene TRBJ2-5; possibly TRBD1 for D (5 bases). Deletions cut 4 bases from V and 5 bases from J, with 14 bases between. The CDR3 totals 14 residues. DNA of the CDR3: TGTGCCAGCAGTTATGTGGGGCGCTTGGAGACCCAGTACTTC. Its protein is CASSYVGRLETQYF.

This clonotype was observed a handful of times. The V gene is TRBV6-2 or TRBV6-3, the J gene TRBJ2-3; possibly TRBD1 for D (5 bases). With 6 bases removed from V and 5 bases from J, the gap between germline ends came to 6 bases. CDR3 length equals 11 residues. Germline CDR1 is MNHEY and CDR2 is SVGEGT. The CDR3 loop reads CASRTGDTQYF. In DNA, the CDR3 is TGTGCCAGCAGAACAGGAGATACGCAGTATTTT.

This clonotype was recorded a few times. J is TRBJ2-3 and V is TRBV5-1, with D possibly being TRBD1 or TRBD2 (5 bases each). The germline V and J ends were trimmed by 1 base and 3 bases, with 12 bases remaining between them. CDR1 is SGHRS and CDR2 is YFSETQ in the germline V gene. The CDR3 runs to 15 residues. The CDR3 nucleotides are TGCGCCAGCAGCTTGAGGGGCGGGTGGACAGATACGCAGTATTTT. This encodes CASSLRGGWTDTQYF.

In this sample, this clonotype turned up many times. The chain links TRBV25-1 to TRBJ2-7; D perhaps matches TRBD2 (6 bases). The CDR3 has 15 residues. V was cut by 1 base and J by 5 bases, with 15 bases left in between. Germline-derived CDR1 and CDR2 are MGHDK and SYGVNS. The CDR3 is CASSELMGRLDEQYF. CDR3 nucleotide sequence: TGTGCCAGCAGTGAATTGATGGGGAGGTTGGACGAGCAGTACTTC.

The table lists this clonotype with many counts. The rearrangement links TRBV5-1 to TRBJ2-1, with D perhaps being TRBD1 or TRBD2 (5 bases each). Trimming pared 4 bases from V and 8 bases from J, leaving 19 bases between. Germline V CDR1 and CDR2: SGHRS, YFSETQ. CDR3 length equals 15 residues. CDR3 loop: CASSLAGTLSHEQFF. As DNA, the CDR3 is TGCGCCAGCAGCCTCGCCGGGACCCTGTCGCATGAGCAGTTCTTC.

This clonotype has at least ten counts. This chain joins TRBV2 and TRBJ2-7; D is unclear. This CDR3 comprises 11 residues. CDR1 is SNHLY, CDR2 FYNNEI, per germline. V was cut by 6 bases and J by 5 bases, with 8 bases left in between. This CDR3 reads CASSPVNEQYF. CDR3 sequence (DNA): TGTGCCAGCAGCCCAGTCAACGAGCAGTACTTC.

Ten or more counts support this clonotype. J is TRBJ2-4 and V is TRBV28; D is perhaps TRBD1 (6 bases). Trimming stripped 7 bases from V and 5 bases from J, with 15 bases between. The germline V gene encodes CDR1 MDHEN and CDR2 SYDVKM. CDR3 length: 14 amino acids. The CDR3 DNA reads TGTGCCAGCACCCGTTCAGGGGCGGAAAACATTCAGTACTTC. This encodes CASTRSGAENIQYF.

The chain links TRBV28 to TRBJ2-7; D uncertain. V gave up 7 bases and J gave up 3 bases, with 22 bases separating them. CDR1 is MDHEN and CDR2 is SYDVKM in the germline V gene. CDR3 size: 16 residues. CDR3 amino acids: CASTSSADTSSYEQYF. CDR3 coding DNA: TGTGCCAGCACCTCCTCGGCCGACACGTCCAGCTACGAGCAGTACTTC. The full variable domain, in which reference TRBV28 and TRBJ2-7 provide the parts outside the CDR3, is DVKVTQSSRYLVKRTGEKVFLECVQDMDHENMFWYRQDPGLGLRLIYFSYDVKMKEKGDIPEGYSVSREKKERFSLILESASTNQTSMYLCASTSSADTSSYEQYFGPGTRLTVT.

The sample holds a few counts of this clonotype. The gene calls are TRBV6-1 and TRBJ2-1, with a possible D match to TRBD2 (5 bases). Germline V gives CDR1 MNHNS, CDR2 SASEGT. This CDR3 region has 16 residues. The V end lost 5 bases, the J end lost 9 bases, and 23 bases lay between the germline ends. The DNA for the CDR3 is TGTGCCAGCAGTCCGCTGGCGGGTCGCACTTTCTTTGAGCAGTTCTTC. The encoded protein is CASSPLAGRTFFEQFF.

This clonotype showed up just a few times. This chain joins TRBV4-1 and TRBJ2-1; possible D gene TRBD1, 5 bases. The V end was cut by 5 bases, the J end by 5 bases, with 19 bases between. This CDR3 has 16 residues. Germline loops: CDR1 MGHRA, CDR2 YSYEKL. The CDR3 coding sequence is TGCGCCAGCAGCGGATATACGGGCAGGGCCCACAATGAGCAGTTCTTC. It is translated as CASSGYTGRAHNEQFF.

The chain uses TRBV7-9 and TRBJ2-2; D remains unclear. The CDR3 is made up of 17 amino acids. The germline CDR1 and CDR2 sequences are SEHNR and FQNEAQ (reference sequence). Trimming stripped 5 bases from V and 4 bases from J, with 20 bases between. This CDR3 is CASSPKIATLGTGELFF. The CDR3 DNA is TGTGCCAGCAGCCCAAAAATCGCCACTCTGGGCACCGGGGAGCTGTTTTTT.

V usage is TRBV19 and J usage is TRBJ2-1, with 11 bases fitting TRBD2. The CDR3 spans 15 residues. The germline V gene has CDR1 LNHDA and CDR2 SQIVND (reference sequence). V lost 5 bases and J lost 5; bases outside the gene matches: 5. CDR3 nucleotide sequence: TGTGCCAGTAGTGTACTAGCGGGGGATGACAATGAGCAGTTCTTC. It encodes CASSVLAGDDNEQFF.

This clonotype occurred many times. V and J are TRBV5-1 and TRBJ2-2, with a weak D call TRBD2 (6 bases). The ends were cut back, 5 bases at V and 0 bases at J, with 11 bases in the middle. The CDR3 consists of 15 residues. Germline V lookup: CDR1 SGHRS, CDR2 YFSETQ. CDR3 in amino acids: CASRGGLANTGELFF. In DNA form, the CDR3 reads TGCGCCAGCAGGGGGGGACTGGCGAACACCGGGGAGCTGTTTTTT.

This clonotype was seen only a few times. The chain has TRBV7-2 and TRBJ1-2; the D gene is possibly TRBD1 (5 bases). From germline, CDR1 is SGHTA and CDR2 FQGNSA. The CDR3 consists of 16 residues. V was trimmed by 0 bases and J by 0 bases, leaving 11 bases between them. The CDR3, as DNA: TGTGCCAGCAGCTTAGCGGGGGGGTTAACTAACTATGGCTACACCTTC. As protein: CASSLAGGLTNYGYTF. Drawing the rest from reference TRBV7-2 and TRBJ1-2, the complete variable domain is GAGVSQSPSNKVTEKGKDVELRCDPISGHTALYWYRQSLGQGLEFLIYFQGNSAPDKSGLPSDRFSAERTGGSVSTLTIQRTQQEDSAVYLCASSLAGGLTNYGYTFGSGTRLTVV.

This clonotype was observed many times. The chain is built from TRBV20-1 and TRBJ2-1; D perhaps matches TRBD2 (7 bases). The V end was cut by 3 bases, the J end by 0 bases, with 12 bases between. Germline V gene sequence: CDR1 DFQATT, CDR2 SNEGSKA (reference sequence). The CDR3 totals 15 residues. CDR3 nucleotides: TGCAGTGCTAGGAGGGGGGGCGGCTCCTACAATGAGCAGTTCTTC. It encodes CSARRGGGSYNEQFF.

At least ten counts were recorded for this clonotype. The chain links TRBV20-1 to TRBJ2-7; TRBD1 might be the D (6 bases). The CDR3 covers 12 residues. Germline V gene sequence: CDR1 DFQATT, CDR2 SNEGSKA (reference sequence). With 5 bases removed from V and 3 bases from J, the gap between germline ends came to 11 bases. The CDR3 DNA follows: TGCAGTGCTGCGACAGGAAACTACGAGCAGTACTTC. Translation gives CSAATGNYEQYF.